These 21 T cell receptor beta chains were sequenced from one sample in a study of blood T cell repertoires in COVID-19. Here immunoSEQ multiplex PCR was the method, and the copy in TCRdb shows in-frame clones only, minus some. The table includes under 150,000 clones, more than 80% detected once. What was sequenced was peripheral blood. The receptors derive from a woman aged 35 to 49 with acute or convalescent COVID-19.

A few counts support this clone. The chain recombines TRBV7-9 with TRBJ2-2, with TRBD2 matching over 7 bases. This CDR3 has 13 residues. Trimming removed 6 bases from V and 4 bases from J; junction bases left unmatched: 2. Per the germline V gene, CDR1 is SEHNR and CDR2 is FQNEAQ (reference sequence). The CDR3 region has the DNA TGTGCCAGCAGACTAGCGTCCACCGGGGAGCTGTTTTTT. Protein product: CASRLASTGELFF.

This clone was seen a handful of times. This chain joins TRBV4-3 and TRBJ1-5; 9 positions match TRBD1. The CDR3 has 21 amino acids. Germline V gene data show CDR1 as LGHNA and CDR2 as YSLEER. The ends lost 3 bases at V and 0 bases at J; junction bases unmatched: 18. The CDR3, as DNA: TGCGCCAGCAGCCAGTCCCCACAGGGGGCCCCACGGGGGTATAGCAATCAGCCCCAGCATTTT. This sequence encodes CASSQSPQGAPRGYSNQPQHF.

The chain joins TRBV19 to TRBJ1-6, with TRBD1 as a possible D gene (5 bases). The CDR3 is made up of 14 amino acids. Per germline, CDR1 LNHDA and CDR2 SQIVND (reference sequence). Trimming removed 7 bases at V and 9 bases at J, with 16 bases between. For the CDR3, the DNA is TGTGCCAGTAATTTGTGGCTGGGGGGTTCACCCCTCCACTTT. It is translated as CASNLWLGGSPLHF.

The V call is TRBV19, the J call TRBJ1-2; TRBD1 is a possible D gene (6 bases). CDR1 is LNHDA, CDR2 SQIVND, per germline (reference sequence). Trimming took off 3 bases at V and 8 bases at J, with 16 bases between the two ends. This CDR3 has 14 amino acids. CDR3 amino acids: CASSITGTGKGYTF. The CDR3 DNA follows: TGTGCCAGTAGTATTACAGGGACGGGGAAAGGCTACACCTTC.

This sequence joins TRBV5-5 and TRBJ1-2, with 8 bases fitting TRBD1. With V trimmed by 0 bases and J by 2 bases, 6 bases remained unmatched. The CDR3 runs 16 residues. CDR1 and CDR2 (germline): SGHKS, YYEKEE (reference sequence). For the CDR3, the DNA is TGTGCCAGCAGCTTGGCGCGTGGACAGGGAAACTATGGCTACACCTTC. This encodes CASSLARGQGNYGYTF.

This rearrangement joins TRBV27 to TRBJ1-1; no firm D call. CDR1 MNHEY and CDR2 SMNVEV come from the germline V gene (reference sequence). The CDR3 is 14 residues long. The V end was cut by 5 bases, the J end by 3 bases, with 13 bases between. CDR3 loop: CASSRRSDDTEAFF. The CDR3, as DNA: TGTGCCAGCAGTAGGCGGTCAGACGACACTGAAGCTTTCTTT.

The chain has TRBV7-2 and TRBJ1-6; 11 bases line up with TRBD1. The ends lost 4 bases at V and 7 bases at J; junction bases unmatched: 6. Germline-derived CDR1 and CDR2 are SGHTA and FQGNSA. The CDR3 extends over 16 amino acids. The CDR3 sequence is CASSSARDRGNSPLHF. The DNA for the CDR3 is TGTGCCAGCAGCTCTGCCCGGGACAGGGGGAATTCACCCCTCCACTTT.

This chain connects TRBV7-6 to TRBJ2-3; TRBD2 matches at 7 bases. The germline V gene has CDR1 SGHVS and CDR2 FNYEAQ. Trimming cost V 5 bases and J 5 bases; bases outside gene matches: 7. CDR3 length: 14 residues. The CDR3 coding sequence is TGTGCCAGCAGCACTGGGACTACGGGAGATACGCAGTATTTT. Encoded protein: CASSTGTTGDTQYF.

In DNA, the CDR3 is TGTGCCAGCAGCTCAGCCTACGAGCAGTACTTC. Its protein is CASSSAYEQYF. The gene calls are TRBV7-2 and TRBJ2-7; D remains ambiguous. Germline loops: CDR1 SGHTA, CDR2 FQGNSA. V gave up 4 bases and J gave up 2 bases, with 3 bases separating them. This CDR3 contains 11 residues.

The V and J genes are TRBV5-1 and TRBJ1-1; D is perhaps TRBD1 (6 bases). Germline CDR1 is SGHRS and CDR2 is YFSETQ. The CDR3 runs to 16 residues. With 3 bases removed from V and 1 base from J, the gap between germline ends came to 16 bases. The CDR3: CASSSLGAGENTEAFF. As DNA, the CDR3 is TGCGCCAGCAGCTCCCTCGGAGCAGGGGAGAACACTGAAGCTTTCTTT.

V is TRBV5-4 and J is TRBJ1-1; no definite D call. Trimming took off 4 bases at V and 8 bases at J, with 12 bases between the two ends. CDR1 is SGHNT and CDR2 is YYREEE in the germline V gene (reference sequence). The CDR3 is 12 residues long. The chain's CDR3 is CASSLSTREAFF. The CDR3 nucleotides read TGTGCCAGCAGCCTTTCCACGAGGGAAGCTTTCTTT.

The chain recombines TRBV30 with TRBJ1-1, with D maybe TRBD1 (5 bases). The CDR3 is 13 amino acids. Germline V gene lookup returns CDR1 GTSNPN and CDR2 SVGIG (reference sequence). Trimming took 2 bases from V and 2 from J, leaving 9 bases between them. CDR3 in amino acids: CAWSFQGNTEAFF. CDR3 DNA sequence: TGTGCCTGGAGTTTTCAGGGCAACACTGAAGCTTTCTTT.

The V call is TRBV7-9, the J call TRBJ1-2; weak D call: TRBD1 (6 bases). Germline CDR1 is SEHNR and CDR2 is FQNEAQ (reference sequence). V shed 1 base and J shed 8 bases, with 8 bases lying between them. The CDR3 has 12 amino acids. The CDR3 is CASSLVGGGYTF. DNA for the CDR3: TGTGCCAGCAGCTTAGTTGGGGGCGGCTACACCTTC.

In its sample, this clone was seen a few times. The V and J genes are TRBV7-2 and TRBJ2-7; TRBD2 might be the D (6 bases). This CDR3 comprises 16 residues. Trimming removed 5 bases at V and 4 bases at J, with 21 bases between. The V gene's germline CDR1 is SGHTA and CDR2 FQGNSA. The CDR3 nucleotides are TGTGCCAGCAGCCCCTACGGCGGGACGGCTTTTTACGAGCAGTACTTC. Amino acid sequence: CASSPYGGTAFYEQYF. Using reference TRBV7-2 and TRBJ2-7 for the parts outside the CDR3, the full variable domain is GAGVSQSPSNKVTEKGKDVELRCDPISGHTALYWYRQSLGQGLEFLIYFQGNSAPDKSGLPSDRFSAERTGGSVSTLTIQRTQQEDSAVYLCASSPYGGTAFYEQYFGPGTRLTVT.

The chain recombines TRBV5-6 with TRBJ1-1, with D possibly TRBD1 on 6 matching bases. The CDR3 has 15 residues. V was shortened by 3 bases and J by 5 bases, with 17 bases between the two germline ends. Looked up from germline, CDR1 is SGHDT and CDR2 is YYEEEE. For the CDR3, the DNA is TGTGCCAGCAGCTCGGACAGCGGAAGGGGGACTGAAGCTTTCTTT. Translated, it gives CASSSDSGRGTEAFF.

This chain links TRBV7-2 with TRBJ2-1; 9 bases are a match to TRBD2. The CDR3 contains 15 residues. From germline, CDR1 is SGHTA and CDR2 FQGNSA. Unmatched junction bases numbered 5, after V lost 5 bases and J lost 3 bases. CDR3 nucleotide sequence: TGTGCCAGCAGCCCGGGACTAGCTCTCTACAATGAGCAGTTCTTC. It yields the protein CASSPGLALYNEQFF.

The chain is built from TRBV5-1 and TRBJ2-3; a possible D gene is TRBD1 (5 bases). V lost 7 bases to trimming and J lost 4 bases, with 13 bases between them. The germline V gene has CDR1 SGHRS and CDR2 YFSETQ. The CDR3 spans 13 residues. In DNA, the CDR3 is TGCGCCAGCTCAAGTCCAGGGTCAGATACGCAGTATTTT. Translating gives CASSSPGSDTQYF.

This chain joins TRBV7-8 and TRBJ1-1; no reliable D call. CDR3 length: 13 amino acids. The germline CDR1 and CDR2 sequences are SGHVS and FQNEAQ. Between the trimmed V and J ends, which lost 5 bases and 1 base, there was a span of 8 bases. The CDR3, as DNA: TGTGCCAGCAGCCCCCCCGGGAACACTGAAGCTTTCTTT. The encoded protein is CASSPPGNTEAFF.

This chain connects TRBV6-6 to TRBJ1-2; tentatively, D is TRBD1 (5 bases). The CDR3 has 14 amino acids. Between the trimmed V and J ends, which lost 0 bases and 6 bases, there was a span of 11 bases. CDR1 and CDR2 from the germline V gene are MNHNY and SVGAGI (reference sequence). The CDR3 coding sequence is TGTGCCAGCAGTTACTCGACAGAATTGAATGGCTACACCTTC. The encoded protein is CASSYSTELNGYTF.

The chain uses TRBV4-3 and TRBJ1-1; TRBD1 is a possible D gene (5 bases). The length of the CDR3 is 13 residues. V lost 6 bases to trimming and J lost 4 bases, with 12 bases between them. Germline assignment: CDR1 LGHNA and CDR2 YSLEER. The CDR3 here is CASSLGGGTEAFF. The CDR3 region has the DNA TGCGCCAGCAGTCTTGGGGGAGGCACTGAAGCTTTCTTT.

The CDR3 bases are TGTGCCAGCAGCTTAGCGGGGGGGCCCGTTAGTCCCTACGAGCAGTACTTC. Its protein product is CASSLAGGPVSPYEQYF. The chain uses TRBV11-2 and TRBJ2-7; 8 nucleotides line up with TRBD2. The CDR3 is 17 residues long. CDR1 and CDR2 (germline): SGHAT, FQNNGV. J lost 2 bases, V lost 1 base, and 10 bases had no gene match.